The 9 T cell receptor beta chains below were found in one sample sequenced in a study of blood T cells in healthy people across ages. It was with a sample-barcoded 5' primer and a J-beta primer mix that a second PCR of about 7 to 12 cycles was run. One entry per CDR3 protein, called by TCRdb with MiXCR from the 5' RACE reads. Here the sample spans roughly 730,000 distinct CDR3 sequences, more than 50% being singletons. Sequencing used blood. The receptor source for this set is a man in his forties or fifties in good health.

This clonotype was seen just once. The chain uses TRBV15 and TRBJ2-1; D may correspond to TRBD1 or TRBD2 (6 bases each). This CDR3 spans 16 amino acids. The V gene lost 1 base and the J gene lost 6 bases, with 16 bases spanning the gap. Germline loops: CDR1 LNHNV, CDR2 YYDKDF (reference sequence). CDR3: CATSRGGTIGGNEQFF. In DNA form, the CDR3 reads TGTGCCACCAGCAGAGGCGGGACAATCGGGGGCAATGAGCAGTTCTTC.

The rearrangement links TRBV20-1 to TRBJ2-7; 7 positions match TRBD2. V trimming: 0 bases; J trimming: 0 bases; junction bases outside the gene matches: 5. In germline, CDR1 is DFQATT, CDR2 SNEGSKA (reference sequence). CDR3 length equals 15 residues. The chain's CDR3 is CSARDRTRSSYEQYF. CDR3 bases: TGCAGTGCTAGAGACAGGACTAGGAGCTCCTACGAGCAGTACTTC.

This clonotype was seen a handful of times. This chain connects TRBV28 to TRBJ2-5, with a weak D call TRBD1 (5 bases). The V end was cut by 7 bases, the J end by 0 bases, with 9 bases between. The germline V gene has CDR1 MDHEN and CDR2 SYDVKM. The CDR3 is 13 amino acids. CDR3 in DNA: TGTGCCAGCACCCTACAGGACCAAGAGACCCAGTACTTC. Translation: CASTLQDQETQYF.

This clonotype was counted only a few times. V and J are TRBV12-3 or TRBV12-4 and TRBJ1-4; unclear D gene. The V gene lost 4 bases and the J gene lost 2 bases, with 11 bases spanning the gap. The CDR3 is 15 residues long. The CDR3 protein is CASSYYSGTNEKLFF. In nucleotides, the CDR3 is TGTGCCAGCAGTTACTACAGCGGGACTAATGAAAAACTGTTTTTT.

V usage is TRBV4-1 and J usage is TRBJ1-6; D is ambiguous. This CDR3 is built from 19 residues. The V gene's germline CDR1 is MGHRA and CDR2 YSYEKL. V lost 1 base and J 0 bases, leaving 16 bases between the germline ends. CDR3 coding DNA: TGCGCCAGCAGCCAAGCGGTCCAGGCCCCGAGCTCCTATAATTCACCCCTCCACTTT. Encoded protein: CASSQAVQAPSSYNSPLHF.

CDR3 protein: CASRERDIPYEQYF. CDR3 nucleotides: TGTGCCAGCCGGGAAAGGGACATCCCCTACGAGCAGTACTTC. The V and J genes are TRBV11-3 and TRBJ2-5; tentatively, D is TRBD1 (6 bases). The J call could be wrong; TRBJ2-7 is a better fit for the DNA end. The CDR3 has 14 residues. Germline CDR1 and CDR2: SGHNT and YENEEA.

The table lists this clonotype with a few counts. CDR3 DNA: TGCAGCGTGGCCGACTGGACCGCCCACCCCTACGAGCAGTACTTC. Amino acids: CSVADWTAHPYEQYF. The gene calls are TRBV29-1 and TRBJ2-7, with D unresolved. The CDR3 covers 15 residues. Trimming pared 6 bases from V and 2 bases from J, leaving 20 bases between. Looked up from germline, CDR1 is SQVTM and CDR2 is ANQGSEA.

This clonotype occurred a few times. The gene calls are TRBV11-2 and TRBJ2-5, with D perhaps TRBD2 (6 bases). Germline V lookup: CDR1 SGHAT, CDR2 FQNNGV. This CDR3 spans 16 amino acids. Deletions cut 5 bases from V and 0 bases from J, with 16 bases between. In DNA, the CDR3 is TGTGCCAGCAGCCAAGGGGTAGCGGCCGACCAAGAGACCCAGTACTTC. Translated, it gives CASSQGVAADQETQYF. Drawing the rest from reference TRBV11-2 and TRBJ2-5, the complete variable domain is EAGVAQSPRYKIIEKRQSVAFWCNPISGHATLYWYQQILGQGPKLLIQFQNNGVVDDSQLPKDRFSAERLKGVDSTLKIQPAKLEDSAVYLCASSQGVAADQETQYFGPGTRLLVL.

The V call is TRBV15, the J call TRBJ2-1; D ambiguous. There are 15 residues in the CDR3. The ends were cut back, 0 bases at V and 6 bases at J, with 12 bases in the middle. In germline, CDR1 is LNHNV, CDR2 YYDKDF (reference sequence). CDR3 DNA sequence: TGTGCCACCAGCAGAGATCTTCGGGTTGGCAATGAGCAGTTCTTC. Protein product: CATSRDLRVGNEQFF.